This record concerns one T cell receptor (beta chain) sequence. What it binds is not known. Other DNA sequences from this sample encode an identical CDR3 as well. Deletions cut 1 base from V and 4 bases from J, with 11 bases between. This CDR3 region has 14 residues. Germline-derived CDR1 and CDR2 are MDHEN and SYDVKM. The data stem from a study of CD8+ T cells in alopecia areata. cDNA reverse transcribed from extracted RNA served as the sequencing template. Method: immunoSEQ multiplex PCR; TCRdb's copy keeps in-frame clones and lacks some. The sample lists tens of thousands of clones; approximately 58% were seen once. Sorting of CD4+ and CD8+ T cells was performed on PBMCs. Whole-study findings and limits: When scalp samples are sequenced, resident alphabeta T cells of normal skin are also captured. Patients displayed less clarity in TCR sharing than mice, a finding possibly related to HLA.

The source material was NKG2D-high CD8+ T cells sorted from blood. This chain connects TRBV28 to TRBJ2-7; the D gene is possibly TRBD1 (7 bases). The sequence derives from a human donor with alopecia areata. The CDR3 DNA sequence: TGTGCCAGCAGTTTATCTGCAGGGGGGTACGAGCAGTACTTC. This sequence encodes CASSLSAGGYEQYF.